The clone carrying this T cell receptor (beta chain) was counted a single time. Antigen unknown. In the ViraFEST assay, antigen-specific CD4+ clonotypes were identified by expansion after peptide-pool stimulation. Upon completion of 10 to 11 days in culture, CD4+ T cells were isolated. Subjects were given two BNT162b2 or mRNA-1273 vaccine doses. The sample is drawn from a study of vaccination effects on CD4 cells after COVID-19. Notes on the study in general: Only a few convalescent patients and no early post-infection timepoints featured in the study.

TCRdb's table, derived via immunoSEQ multiplex PCR, lists solely in-frame clones and lacks some. The repertoire holds tens of thousands of clones, with roughly 74% as singletons. The germline CDR1 and CDR2 sequences are SEHNR and FQNEAQ (reference sequence). V gave up 3 bases and J gave up 0 bases, with 5 bases separating them. This CDR3 is built from 14 residues. The chain joins TRBV7-9 to TRBJ1-4; D gene ambiguous. The origin of this receptor is a human donor who received a COVID-19 vaccine. This material consisted of CD4+ T cells from PBMCs cultured with HCoV-NL63 spike peptides, taken after COVID-19 vaccination. The CDR3 region is CASSFGATNEKLFF. CDR3 DNA sequence: TGTGCCAGCAGCTTCGGTGCAACTAATGAAAAACTGTTTTTT.